The entry below describes one T cell receptor (beta chain). Only in-frame clones appear in the TCRdb table, and some are missing; sequencing was by immunoSEQ multiplex PCR. The sample consists of 150,000 to 200,000 clones, 88% of them appearing once. This sample was taken from a study of T cell responses to AZD1222 COVID-19 vaccine. The CDR3 loop spans 14 amino acids. CDR1 and CDR2 from the germline V gene are SGDLS and YYNGEE. The V end lost 0 bases, the J end lost 9 bases, and 10 bases lay between the germline ends. Specimen: peripheral blood, collected 28 days after the second AZD1222 dose. The chain combines TRBV9 with TRBJ1-6; tentatively, D is TRBD1 (5 bases). This receptor was taken from an adult who received the AZD1222 COVID-19 vaccine. CDR3 protein: CASSVEGDLSPLHF. The CDR3 DNA follows: TGTGCCAGCAGCGTAGAAGGGGATCTTTCACCCCTCCACTTT.